In its sample, the clone carrying this TCR beta chain was seen many times. Its antigen is still unknown. Trimming cost V 1 base and J 4 bases, with 11 bases left between them. CDR1 SGDLS and CDR2 YYNGEE come from the germline V gene. The CDR3 length is 14 residues. The data derive from a study of molecular identifiers for immune sequencing clone quantification. General study results and limits: Clones above 20 RNA copies contained over 97% of effector molecules and under 1% of naive molecules. Detection of one spiked Jurkat cell's TCR RNA reportedly worked in 750,000 to 1,000,000 naive cells.

TCRdb analysed the PCR reads with MiXCR anew, one entry per CDR3 protein. The sample contains 40,000 to 45,000 distinct CDR3 sequences, roughly 19% of which appear only once. RNA fractions of 10%, 30% or 50% and 20,000 to 1,000,000 sorted cells were the source of naive CD8 libraries. The TCR was taken from a human donor in good health. Some libraries in this study had Jurkat cell RNA spiked in. V usage is TRBV9 and J usage is TRBJ1-1; D not certain. The material sequenced was naive CD8+ T cells from blood, with Jurkat cell RNA spiked in. The subset was: FACS-sorted CD8+CD4-CCR7+CD45RA+ naive T cells. The DNA for the CDR3 is TGTGCCAGCAGCGTAAGCAGGTCGGGCACTGAAGCTTTCTTT. Translating gives CASSVSRSGTEAFF.